This T cell receptor (beta chain) was profiled in a study of cytomegalovirus exposure and HLA in healthy donors. Both 60 Vbeta primers and 13 Jbeta primers went into the PCR. TCRdb's table, derived via immunoSEQ multiplex PCR, lists solely in-frame clones and lacks some. The profile shows around 180,000 clones, about 80% of them singletons. Germline V gene lookup returns CDR1 MNHNS and CDR2 SASEGT. CDR3 length: 14 residues. V lost 4 bases, J lost 5 bases, and 7 bases stayed unmatched. Only a few counts were recorded for this clone. J is TRBJ1-1 and V is TRBV6-1, with TRBD1 matching over 7 bases. The sequence was obtained from a man younger than 35 in good health and CMV-seronegative. Sequencing used PBMCs. CDR3 protein: CASSVGQETTEAFF. The CDR3 coding sequence is TGTGCCAGCAGTGTTGGACAGGAGACGACTGAAGCTTTCTTT.